This T cell receptor beta chain appears in the sequencing data of a study of metastatic and nonmetastatic thyroid tumors (dated by TCRdb to about 2020). As for the study more broadly: The researchers compared repertoires between peripheral blood samples and tumor or nodule tissue samples from patients with malignant or benign thyroid disease. Overall study results and their limits: In both blood and tumor samples, TCR beta diversity was reported to be significantly higher in malignant tumors than in benign nodules.

None of the patients had been given any treatment before thyroid surgery. The study retrospectively analysed patient clinical samples collected from 2012 to 2018 using T-cell receptor beta sequencing. To prepare the library, PCR was applied. The sample was run on an Illumina HiSeq 4000. High-throughput sequencing was used to profile the CDR3 region of the TCR beta-chain in every patient. As for how the authors treated the data: CDR3 differences across clinicopathological groups were used to build a classifier for discriminating distant-metastatic papillary thyroid cancer patients. The Shannon index was used to assess repertoire diversity, and the Morisita-Horn index was used to assess tumor-blood repertoire similarity. TCRdb reanalyzed the raw reads on its own, using fastp at Q25 for trimming and MiXCR for clone calling, and kept in-frame beta chains. TCRdb, not the authors, supplied the V and J calls. Present in this sample are over 15,000 clones, roughly 3.5% of which were seen just once. The top ten clones comprise more than 20% of the sample.

This clone came up a few times. Its antigen is still unknown. Base qualities are not recorded, but no much larger clone differs from it by a single base. This receptor was obtained from a female donor with papillary thyroid cancer or a benign thyroid nodule (not recorded which). Some clones in this sample may be carry-over from other donors' samples. The sequenced sample was tumor tissue.

The CDR3 corresponds to CASSELGTHNEKLFF. The DNA is TGTGCCAGCAGTGAACTCGGGACGCATAATGAAAAACTGTTTTTT. The rearranged segments are TRBV6-1 and TRBJ1-4; the D region possibly corresponds to TRBD1 (5 bases align). V is reduced by 2 bases and J by 4 bases, leaving a spacing of 11 bases between them. The CDR3 holds 15 amino acids from the cysteine to the phenylalanine. Here the CDR3 DNA is all that survives: 45 bases in frame from base 1. Based on the germline V gene, the CDR1 and CDR2 sequences are MNHNS and SASEGT.